The T cell receptor beta chain described here comes from a study of sequential checkpoint blockade in melanoma. This sample's treatment: randomized to nivolumab then ipilimumab (arm A) or the reverse (arm B). DNA-damaging chemotherapy had not been given to any patient beforehand. PBMC sorting kept live CD3+CD8+ cells without CD19 or CD56. Method: immunoSEQ multiplex PCR; TCRdb's copy keeps in-frame clones and lacks some. The repertoire holds about 15,000 clones, with more than 65% as singletons. V was cut by 1 base and J by 2 bases, with 11 bases left in between. Germline V CDR1 and CDR2: SGHRS, YFSETQ. This CDR3 has 15 amino acids.

The sample in question was CD8+ T cells sorted from blood (inferred from file names), obtained from a patient given nivolumab and ipilimumab in sequence. The receptor was isolated from a human donor with melanoma. The genes are TRBV5-1 and TRBJ2-3; no definite D call. The CDR3 here is CASSLYQDPTDTQYF. CDR3 coding DNA: TGCGCCAGCAGCTTGTATCAGGATCCCACAGATACGCAGTATTTT.